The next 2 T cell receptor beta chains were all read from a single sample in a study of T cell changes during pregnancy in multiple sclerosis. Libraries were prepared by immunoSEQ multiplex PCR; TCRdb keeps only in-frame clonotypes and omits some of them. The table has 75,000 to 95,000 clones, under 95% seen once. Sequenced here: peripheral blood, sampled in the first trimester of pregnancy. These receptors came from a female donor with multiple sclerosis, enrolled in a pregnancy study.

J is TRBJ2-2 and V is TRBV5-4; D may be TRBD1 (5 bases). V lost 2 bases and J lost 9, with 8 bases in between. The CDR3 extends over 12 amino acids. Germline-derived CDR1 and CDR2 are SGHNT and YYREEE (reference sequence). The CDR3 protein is CASSFRGRELFF. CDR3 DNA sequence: TGTGCCAGCAGCTTTAGGGGAAGGGAGCTGTTTTTT.

CDR3 sequence (DNA): TGTGCCAGCTCACCGGGCAGGGGCAAAGAGACCCAGTACTTC. Protein: CASSPGRGKETQYF. The genes are TRBV18 and TRBJ2-5; D is perhaps TRBD1 (6 bases). Germline V gives CDR1 KGHSH, CDR2 LQKENI. The CDR3 length is 14 residues. V dropped 3 bases and J dropped 3 bases, with 11 bases sitting between them. The whole variable domain, filled in from reference TRBV18 and TRBJ2-5, reads NAGVMQNPRHLVRRRGQEARLRCSPMKGHSHVYWYRQLPEEGLKFMVYLQKENIIDESGMPKERFSAEFPKEGPSILRIQQVVRGDSAAYFCASSPGRGKETQYFGPGTRLLVL.